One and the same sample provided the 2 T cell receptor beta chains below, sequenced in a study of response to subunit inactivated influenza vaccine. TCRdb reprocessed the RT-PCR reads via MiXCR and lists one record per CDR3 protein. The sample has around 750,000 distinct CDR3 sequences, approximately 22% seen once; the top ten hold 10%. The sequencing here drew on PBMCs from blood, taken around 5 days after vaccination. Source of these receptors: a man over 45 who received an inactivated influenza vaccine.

CDR3 DNA sequence: TGCAGTGCTCTCGGGACTAGCGGGCGTAAAAACATTCAGTACTTC. This sequence encodes CSALGTSGRKNIQYF. The V gene is TRBV20-1, the J gene TRBJ2-4, with 12 bases fitting TRBD2. This CDR3 is 15 amino acids long. V lost 5 bases, J lost 4 bases, and 6 bases stayed unmatched. Germline loops: CDR1 DFQATT, CDR2 SNEGSKA (reference sequence).

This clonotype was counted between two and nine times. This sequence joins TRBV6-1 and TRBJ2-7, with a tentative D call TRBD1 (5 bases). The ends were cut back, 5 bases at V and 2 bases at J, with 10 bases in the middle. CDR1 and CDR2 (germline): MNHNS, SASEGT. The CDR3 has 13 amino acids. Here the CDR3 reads CASSIDRTYEQYF. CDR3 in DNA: TGTGCCAGCAGTATAGACAGAACCTACGAGCAGTACTTC.